This record covers a single TCR beta chain. The junction had 6 bases not matched to a gene; V was cut back by 2 bases and J by 7 bases. This CDR3 is built from 16 residues. Per the germline V gene, CDR1 is MNHEY and CDR2 is SMNVEV (reference sequence). TCRdb keeps only in-frame clones here, not all; method: immunoSEQ multiplex PCR. There are 130,000 or so clones in the sample; roughly four fifths occur only once, and roughly 4.3% lies in the top ten. The data derive from a study of blood T cell repertoires in COVID-19. The sequence was collected from an older woman with acute or convalescent COVID-19. The source material was peripheral blood. The chain is built from TRBV27 and TRBJ1-6, with 9 nucleotides matching TRBD1. The CDR3 region has the DNA TGTGCCAGCAGTTTACAGACAGGGGGTAAAAATTCACCCCTCCACTTT. Protein sequence: CASSLQTGGKNSPLHF.